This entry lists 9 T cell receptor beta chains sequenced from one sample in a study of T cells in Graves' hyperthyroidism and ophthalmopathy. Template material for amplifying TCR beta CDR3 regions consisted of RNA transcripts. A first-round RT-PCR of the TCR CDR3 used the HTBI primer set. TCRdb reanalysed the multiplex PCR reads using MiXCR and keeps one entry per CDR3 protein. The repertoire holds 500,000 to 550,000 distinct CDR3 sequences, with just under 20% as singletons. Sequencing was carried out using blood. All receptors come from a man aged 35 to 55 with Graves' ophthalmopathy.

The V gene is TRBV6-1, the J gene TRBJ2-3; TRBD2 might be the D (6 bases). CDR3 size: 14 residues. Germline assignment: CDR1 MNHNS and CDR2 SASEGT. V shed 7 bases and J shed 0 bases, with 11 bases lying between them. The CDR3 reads CASKEGPSTDTQYF. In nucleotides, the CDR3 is TGTGCCAGCAAGGAGGGACCTAGCACAGATACGCAGTATTTT.

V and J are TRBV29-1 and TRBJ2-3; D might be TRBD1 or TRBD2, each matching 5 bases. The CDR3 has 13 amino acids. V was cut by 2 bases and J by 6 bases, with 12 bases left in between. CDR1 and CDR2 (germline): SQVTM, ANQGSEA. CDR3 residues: CSVETGAGDTQYF. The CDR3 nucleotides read TGCAGCGTTGAAACCGGGGCGGGTGATACGCAGTATTTT.

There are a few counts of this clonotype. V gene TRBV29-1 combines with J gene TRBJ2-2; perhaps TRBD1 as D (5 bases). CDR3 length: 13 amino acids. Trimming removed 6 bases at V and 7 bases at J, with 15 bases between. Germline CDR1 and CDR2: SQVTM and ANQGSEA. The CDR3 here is CSVEPQGGGELFF. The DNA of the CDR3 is TGCAGCGTCGAGCCTCAGGGTGGCGGGGAGCTGTTTTTT.

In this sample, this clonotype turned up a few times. CDR3 residues: CASRGPNEQYF. The CDR3 DNA reads as TGTGCCAGCAGGGGACCCAACGAGCAGTACTTC. V is TRBV6-1 and J is TRBJ2-7; perhaps D is TRBD1 or TRBD2 (5 bases each). CDR1 is MNHNS and CDR2 is SASEGT in the germline V gene. The CDR3 is 11 residues long. Trimming pared 6 bases from V and 5 bases from J, leaving 8 bases between.

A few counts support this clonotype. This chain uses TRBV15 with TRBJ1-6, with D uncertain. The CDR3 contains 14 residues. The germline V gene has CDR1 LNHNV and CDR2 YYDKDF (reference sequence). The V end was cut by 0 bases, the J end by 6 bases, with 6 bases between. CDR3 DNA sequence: TGTGCCACCAGCAGAGAGCCGATTAATTCACCCCTCCACTTT. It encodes CATSREPINSPLHF.

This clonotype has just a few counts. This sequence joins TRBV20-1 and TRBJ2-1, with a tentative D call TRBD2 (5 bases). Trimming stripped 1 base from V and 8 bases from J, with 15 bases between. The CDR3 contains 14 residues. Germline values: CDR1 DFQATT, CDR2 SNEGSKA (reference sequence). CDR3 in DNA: TGCAGTGCTAGAGGGCGGGCCGAGCGCCATGAGCAGTTCTTC. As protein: CSARGRAERHEQFF.

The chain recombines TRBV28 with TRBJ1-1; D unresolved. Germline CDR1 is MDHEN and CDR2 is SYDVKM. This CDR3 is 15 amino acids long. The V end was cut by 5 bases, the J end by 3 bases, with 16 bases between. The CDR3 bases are TGTGCCAGCAGTCTACTGAGAGGGCTGGACACTGAAGCTTTCTTT. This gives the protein CASSLLRGLDTEAFF.

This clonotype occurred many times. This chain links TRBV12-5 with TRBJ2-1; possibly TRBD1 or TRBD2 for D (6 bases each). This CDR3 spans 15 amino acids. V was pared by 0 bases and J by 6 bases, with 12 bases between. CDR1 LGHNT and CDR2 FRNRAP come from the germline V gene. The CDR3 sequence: CASGLVVGGLNEQFF. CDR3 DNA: TGTGCTAGTGGTTTGGTCGTGGGGGGCCTCAATGAGCAGTTCTTC.

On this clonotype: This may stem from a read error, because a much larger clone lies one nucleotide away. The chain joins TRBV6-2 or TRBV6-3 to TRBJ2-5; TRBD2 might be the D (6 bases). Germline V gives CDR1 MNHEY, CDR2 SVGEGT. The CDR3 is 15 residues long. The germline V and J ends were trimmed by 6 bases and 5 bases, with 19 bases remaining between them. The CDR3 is CASRLGTGLWETQYF. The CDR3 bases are TGTGCCAGCAGGCTAGGGACTGGCCTCTGGGAGACCCAGTACTTC.